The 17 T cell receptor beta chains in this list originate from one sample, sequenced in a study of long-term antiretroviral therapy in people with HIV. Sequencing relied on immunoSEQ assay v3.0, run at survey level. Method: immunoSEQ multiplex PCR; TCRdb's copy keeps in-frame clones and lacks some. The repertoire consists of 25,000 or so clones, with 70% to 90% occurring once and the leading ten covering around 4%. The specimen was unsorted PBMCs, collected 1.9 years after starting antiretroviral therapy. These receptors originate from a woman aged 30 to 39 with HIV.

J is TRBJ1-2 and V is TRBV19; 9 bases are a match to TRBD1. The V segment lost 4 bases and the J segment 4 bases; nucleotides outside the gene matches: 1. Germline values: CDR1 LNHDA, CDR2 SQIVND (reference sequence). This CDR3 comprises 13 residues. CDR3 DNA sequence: TGTGCCAGTAGTACGACAGGGGGCTATGGCTACACCTTC. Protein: CASSTTGGYGYTF.

In DNA form, the CDR3 reads TGTGCCAGCAGCTTAGGCCGAAGACAGGATAACTATGGCTACACCTTC. Residues: CASSLGRRQDNYGYTF. This chain links TRBV13 with TRBJ1-2, with a weak D call TRBD1 (6 bases). The CDR3 extends over 16 amino acids. V was cut by 0 bases and J by 1 base, with 12 bases left in between. The V gene's germline CDR1 is PRHDT and CDR2 FYEKMQ (reference sequence).

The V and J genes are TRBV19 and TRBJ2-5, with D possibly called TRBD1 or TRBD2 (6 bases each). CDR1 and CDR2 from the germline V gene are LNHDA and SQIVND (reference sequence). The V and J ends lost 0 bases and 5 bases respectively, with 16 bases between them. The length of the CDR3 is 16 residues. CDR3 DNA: TGTGCCAGTAGTATAGATTCCGAAGGGGGGTTGGAGACCCAGTACTTC. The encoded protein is CASSIDSEGGLETQYF. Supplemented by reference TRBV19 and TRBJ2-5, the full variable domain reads DGGITQSPKYLFRKEGQNVTLSCEQNLNHDAMYWYRQDPGQGLRLIYYSQIVNDFQKGDIAEGYSVSREKKESFPLTVTSAQKNPTAFYLCASSIDSEGGLETQYFGPGTRLLVL.

CDR3 sequence (DNA): TGTGCCAGCAGCGGGGGGGAGAGGGAGCCTAGCACAGATACGCAGTATTTT. This translates into CASSGGEREPSTDTQYF. The gene calls are TRBV27 and TRBJ2-3; TRBD2 matches 8 bases. Germline-derived CDR1 and CDR2 are MNHEY and SMNVEV (reference sequence). Trimming took 6 bases from V and 0 from J; bases not matched to a gene: 11. This CDR3 region has 17 residues.

The DNA for the CDR3 is TGTGCCAGCAGCTCTCCCCCAGGGGCGGCCTACGAGCAGTACTTC. Protein product: CASSSPPGAAYEQYF. The chain carries TRBV28 and TRBJ2-7, with a weak D call TRBD1 (6 bases). The CDR3 covers 15 residues. Trimming shortened V by 6 bases and J by 2 bases, and 17 bases separated the two germline ends. Germline CDR1 and CDR2: MDHEN and SYDVKM. The variable domain in full, completed from reference TRBV28 and TRBJ2-7, reads DVKVTQSSRYLVKRTGEKVFLECVQDMDHENMFWYRQDPGLGLRLIYFSYDVKMKEKGDIPEGYSVSREKKERFSLILESASTNQTSMYLCASSSPPGAAYEQYFGPGTRLTVT.

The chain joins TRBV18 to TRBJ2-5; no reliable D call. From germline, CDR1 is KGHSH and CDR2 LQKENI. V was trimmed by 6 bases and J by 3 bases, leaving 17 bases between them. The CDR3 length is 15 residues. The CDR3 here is CASSLAGWAEETQYF. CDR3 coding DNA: TGTGCCAGCTCGTTGGCCGGCTGGGCAGAAGAGACCCAGTACTTC.

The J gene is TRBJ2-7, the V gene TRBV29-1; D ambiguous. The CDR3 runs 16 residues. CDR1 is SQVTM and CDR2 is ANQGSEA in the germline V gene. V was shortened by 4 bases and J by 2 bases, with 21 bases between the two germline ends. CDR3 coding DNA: TGCAGCGTTGCCCCGGGCTTGGTGGTGGTCACCTACGAGCAGTACGTC. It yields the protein CSVAPGLVVVTYEQYV.

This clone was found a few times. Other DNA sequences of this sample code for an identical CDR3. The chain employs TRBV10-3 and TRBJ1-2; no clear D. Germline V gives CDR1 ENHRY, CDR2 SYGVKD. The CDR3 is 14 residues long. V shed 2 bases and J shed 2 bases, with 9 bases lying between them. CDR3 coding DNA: TGTGCCATCAGTGAGGGGTTCGGCAACTATGGCTACACCTTC. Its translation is CAISEGFGNYGYTF.

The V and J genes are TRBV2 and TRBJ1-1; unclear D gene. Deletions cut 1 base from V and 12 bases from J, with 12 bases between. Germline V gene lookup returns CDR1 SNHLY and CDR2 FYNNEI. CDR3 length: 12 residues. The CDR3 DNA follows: TGTGCCAGCAGTGAAGTCCAGGTGGAATCTTTCTTT. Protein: CASSEVQVESFF.

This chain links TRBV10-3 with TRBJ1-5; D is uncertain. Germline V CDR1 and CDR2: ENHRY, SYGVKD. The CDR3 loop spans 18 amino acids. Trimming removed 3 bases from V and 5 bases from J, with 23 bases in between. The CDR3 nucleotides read TGTGCCATCAGTGAAGGGAGGATTTTTTCCCGGGGAGATCAGCCCCAGCATTTT. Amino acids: CAISEGRIFSRGDQPQHF.

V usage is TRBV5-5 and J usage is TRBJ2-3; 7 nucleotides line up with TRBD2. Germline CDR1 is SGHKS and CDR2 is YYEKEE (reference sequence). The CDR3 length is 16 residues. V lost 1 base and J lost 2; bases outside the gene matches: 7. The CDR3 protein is CASSLSGGRITDTQYF. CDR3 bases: TGTGCCAGCAGCTTGTCGGGGGGACGGATCACAGATACGCAGTATTTT.

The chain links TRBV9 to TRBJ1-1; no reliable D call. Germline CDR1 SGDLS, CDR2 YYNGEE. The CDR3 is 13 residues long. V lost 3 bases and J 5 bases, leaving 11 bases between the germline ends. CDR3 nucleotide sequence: TGTGCCAGCAGCGCAACATTGTTGACTGAAGCTTTCTTT. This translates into CASSATLLTEAFF.

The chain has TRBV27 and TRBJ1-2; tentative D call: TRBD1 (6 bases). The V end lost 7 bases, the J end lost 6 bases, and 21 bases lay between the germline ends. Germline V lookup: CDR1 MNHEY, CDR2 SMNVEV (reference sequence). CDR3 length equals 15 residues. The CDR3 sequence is CASTKTGFPGDGYTF. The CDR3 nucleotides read TGTGCCAGCACCAAAACAGGGTTTCCGGGAGATGGCTACACCTTC.

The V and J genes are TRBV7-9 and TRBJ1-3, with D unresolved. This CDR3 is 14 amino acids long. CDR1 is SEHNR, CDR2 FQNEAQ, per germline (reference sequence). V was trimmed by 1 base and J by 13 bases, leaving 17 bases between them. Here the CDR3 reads CASSLGPPYRGIYF. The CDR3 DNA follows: TGTGCCAGCAGCTTAGGACCTCCTTATCGAGGGATATATTTT.

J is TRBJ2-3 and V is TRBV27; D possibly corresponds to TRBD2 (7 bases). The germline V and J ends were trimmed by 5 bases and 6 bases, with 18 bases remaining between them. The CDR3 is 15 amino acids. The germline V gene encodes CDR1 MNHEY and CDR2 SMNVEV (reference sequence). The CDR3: CASSLGGVVYDTQYF. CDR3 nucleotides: TGTGCCAGCAGTCTAGGGGGGGTAGTCTACGATACGCAGTATTTT.

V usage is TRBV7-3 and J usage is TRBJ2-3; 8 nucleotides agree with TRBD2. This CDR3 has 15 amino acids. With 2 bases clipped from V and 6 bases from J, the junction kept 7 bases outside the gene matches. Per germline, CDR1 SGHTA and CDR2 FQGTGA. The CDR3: CASSLAAGAVDTQYF. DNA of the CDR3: TGTGCCAGCAGCTTAGCAGCGGGGGCAGTGGATACGCAGTATTTT.

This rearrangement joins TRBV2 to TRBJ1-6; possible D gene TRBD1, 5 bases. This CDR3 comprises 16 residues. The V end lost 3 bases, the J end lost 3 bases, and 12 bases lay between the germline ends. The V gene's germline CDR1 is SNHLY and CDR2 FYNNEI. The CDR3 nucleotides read TGTGCCAGCAGTGAGGCGTCAGGGATCTATAATTCACCCCTCCACTTT. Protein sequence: CASSEASGIYNSPLHF. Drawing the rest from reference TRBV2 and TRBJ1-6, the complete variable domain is EPEVTQTPSHQVTQMGQEVILRCVPISNHLYFYWYRQILGQKVEFLVSFYNNEISEKSEIFDDQFSVERPDGSNFTLKIRSTKLEDSAMYFCASSEASGIYNSPLHFGNGTRLTVT.